This TCR beta chain was captured in a study of blood T cell repertoires in COVID-19. The germline gives CDR1 SGHTS, CDR2 YDEGEE. The V end lost 1 base, the J end lost 3 bases, and 10 bases lay between the germline ends. The CDR3 consists of 14 residues. Measured with immunoSEQ multiplex PCR; TCRdb has only the in-frame clones, and not every one. The sample carries 350,000 to 450,000 clones, around 87% recorded once. Sequenced: peripheral blood. The clonotype was recovered from a woman aged 55-69 years with COVID-19, enrolled during active disease. The V call is TRBV5-8, the J call TRBJ2-5; no firm D call. CDR3 protein: CASSLQYREETQYF. The CDR3 region has the DNA TGTGCCAGCAGCTTGCAGTATCGGGAAGAGACCCAGTACTTC.